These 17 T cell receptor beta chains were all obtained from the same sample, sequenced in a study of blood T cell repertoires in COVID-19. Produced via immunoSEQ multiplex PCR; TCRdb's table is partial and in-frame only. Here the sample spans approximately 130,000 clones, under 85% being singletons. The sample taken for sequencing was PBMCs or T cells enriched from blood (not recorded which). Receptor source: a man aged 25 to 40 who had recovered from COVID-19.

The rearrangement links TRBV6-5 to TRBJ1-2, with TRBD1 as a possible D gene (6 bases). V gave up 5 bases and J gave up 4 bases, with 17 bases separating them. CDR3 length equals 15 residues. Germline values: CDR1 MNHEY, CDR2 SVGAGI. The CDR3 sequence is CASSPPAGATYGYTF. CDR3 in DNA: TGTGCCAGCAGTCCGCCGGCAGGGGCGACCTATGGCTACACCTTC.

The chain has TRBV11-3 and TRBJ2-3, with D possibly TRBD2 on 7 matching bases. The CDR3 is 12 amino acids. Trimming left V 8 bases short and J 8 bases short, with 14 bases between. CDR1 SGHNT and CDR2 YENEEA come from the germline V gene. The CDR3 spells CASSLGGLTQYF. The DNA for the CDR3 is TGTGCCAGCTCTCTGGGGGGGCTTACGCAGTATTTT.

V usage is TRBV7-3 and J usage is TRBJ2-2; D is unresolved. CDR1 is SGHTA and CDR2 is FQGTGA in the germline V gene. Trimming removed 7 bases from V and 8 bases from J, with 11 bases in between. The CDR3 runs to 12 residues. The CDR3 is CASTPGEGELFF. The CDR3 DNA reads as TGTGCCAGCACCCCCGGTGAGGGGGAGCTGTTTTTT.

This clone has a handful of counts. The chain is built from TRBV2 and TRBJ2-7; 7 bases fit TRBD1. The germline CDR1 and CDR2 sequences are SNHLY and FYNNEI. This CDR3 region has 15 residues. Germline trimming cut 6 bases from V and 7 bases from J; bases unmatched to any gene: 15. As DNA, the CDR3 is TGTGCCAGCAGACGTTTTCCTACAGGGGCAATTGAGCAGTACTTC. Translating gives CASRRFPTGAIEQYF.

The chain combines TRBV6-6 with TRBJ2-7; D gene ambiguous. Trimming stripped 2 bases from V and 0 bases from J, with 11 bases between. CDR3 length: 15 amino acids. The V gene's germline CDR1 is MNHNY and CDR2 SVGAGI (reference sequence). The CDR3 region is CASSYGPPTSYEQYF. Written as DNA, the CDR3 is TGTGCCAGCAGTTACGGGCCTCCAACCTCCTACGAGCAGTACTTC.

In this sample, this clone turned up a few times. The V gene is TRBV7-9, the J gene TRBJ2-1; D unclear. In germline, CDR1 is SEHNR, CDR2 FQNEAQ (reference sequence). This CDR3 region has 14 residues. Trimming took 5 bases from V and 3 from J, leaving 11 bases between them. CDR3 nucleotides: TGTGCCAGCAGCGTCGTGGGCAGCTACAATGAGCAGTTCTTC. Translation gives CASSVVGSYNEQFF.

The CDR3 reads CANSDPWADHYGYTF. DNA of the CDR3: TGTGCCAACAGCGACCCATGGGCAGATCATTATGGCTACACCTTC. The chain is built from TRBV6-5 and TRBJ1-2; no clear D. CDR1 MNHEY and CDR2 SVGAGI come from the germline V gene. This CDR3 region has 15 residues. The ends were cut back, 10 bases at V and 5 bases at J, with 23 bases in the middle.

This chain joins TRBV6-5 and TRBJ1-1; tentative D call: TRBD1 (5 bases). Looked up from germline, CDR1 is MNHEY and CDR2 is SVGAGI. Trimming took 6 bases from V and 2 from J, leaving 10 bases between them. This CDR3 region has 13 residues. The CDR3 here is CASSLTANTEAFF. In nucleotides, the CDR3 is TGTGCCAGCAGCTTGACAGCTAACACTGAAGCTTTCTTT.

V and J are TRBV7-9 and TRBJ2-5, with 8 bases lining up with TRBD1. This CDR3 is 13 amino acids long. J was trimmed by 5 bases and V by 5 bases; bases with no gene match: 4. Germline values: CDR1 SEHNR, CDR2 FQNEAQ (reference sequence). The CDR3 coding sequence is TGTGCCAGCAGCGCACAGGGGGATGAGACCCAGTACTTC. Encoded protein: CASSAQGDETQYF.

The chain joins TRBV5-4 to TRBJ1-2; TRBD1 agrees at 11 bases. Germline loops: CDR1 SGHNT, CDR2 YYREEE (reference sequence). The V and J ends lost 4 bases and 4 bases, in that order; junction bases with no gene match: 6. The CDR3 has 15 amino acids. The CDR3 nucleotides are TGTGCCAGCAGCGTCCCGGGACAGGGGGTCTATGGCTACACCTTC. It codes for CASSVPGQGVYGYTF.

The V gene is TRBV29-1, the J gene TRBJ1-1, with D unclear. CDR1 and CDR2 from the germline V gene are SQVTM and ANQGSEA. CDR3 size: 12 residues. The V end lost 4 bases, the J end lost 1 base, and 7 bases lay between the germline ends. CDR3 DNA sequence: TGCAGCGTTGCCCTCAGGAACACTGAAGCTTTCTTT. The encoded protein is CSVALRNTEAFF.

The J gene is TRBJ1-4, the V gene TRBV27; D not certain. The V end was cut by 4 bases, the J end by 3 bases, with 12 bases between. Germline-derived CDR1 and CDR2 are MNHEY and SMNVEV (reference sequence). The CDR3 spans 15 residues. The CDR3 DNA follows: TGTGCCAGCAGTTGGGTAGGCCTAGCTAATGAAAAACTGTTTTTT. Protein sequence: CASSWVGLANEKLFF.

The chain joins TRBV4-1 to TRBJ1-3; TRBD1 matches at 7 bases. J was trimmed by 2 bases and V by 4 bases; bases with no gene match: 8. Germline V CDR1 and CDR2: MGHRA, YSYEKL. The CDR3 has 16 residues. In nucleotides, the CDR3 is TGCGCCAGCAGCCGACTACAGGGGACGACTGGAAACACCATATATTTT. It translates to CASSRLQGTTGNTIYF.

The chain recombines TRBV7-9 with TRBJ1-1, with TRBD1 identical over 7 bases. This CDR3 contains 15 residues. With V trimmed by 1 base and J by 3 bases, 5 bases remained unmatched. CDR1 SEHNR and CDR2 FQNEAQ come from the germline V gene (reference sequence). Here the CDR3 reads CASSLGQGKDTEAFF. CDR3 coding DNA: TGTGCCAGCAGCTTAGGACAGGGAAAGGACACTGAAGCTTTCTTT.

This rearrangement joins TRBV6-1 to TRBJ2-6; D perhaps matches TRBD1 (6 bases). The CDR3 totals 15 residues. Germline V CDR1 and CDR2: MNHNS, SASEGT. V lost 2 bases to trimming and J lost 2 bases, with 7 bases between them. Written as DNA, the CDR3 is TGTGCCAGCAGTGAACAGGGGACTGGGGCCAACGTCCTGACTTTC. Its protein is CASSEQGTGANVLTF.

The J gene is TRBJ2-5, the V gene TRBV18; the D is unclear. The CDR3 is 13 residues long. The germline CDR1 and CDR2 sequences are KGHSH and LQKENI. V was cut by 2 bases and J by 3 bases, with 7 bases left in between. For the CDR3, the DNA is TGTGCCAGCTCACCAGTTCGAGAAGAGACCCAGTACTTC. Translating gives CASSPVREETQYF.

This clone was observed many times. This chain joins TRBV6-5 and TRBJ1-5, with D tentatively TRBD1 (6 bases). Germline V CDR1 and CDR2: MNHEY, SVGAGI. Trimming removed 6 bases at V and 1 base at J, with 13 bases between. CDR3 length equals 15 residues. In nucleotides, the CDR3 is TGTGCCAGCAGGAGCCTCCAGGGGAGCAATCAGCCCCAGCATTTT. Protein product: CASRSLQGSNQPQHF.